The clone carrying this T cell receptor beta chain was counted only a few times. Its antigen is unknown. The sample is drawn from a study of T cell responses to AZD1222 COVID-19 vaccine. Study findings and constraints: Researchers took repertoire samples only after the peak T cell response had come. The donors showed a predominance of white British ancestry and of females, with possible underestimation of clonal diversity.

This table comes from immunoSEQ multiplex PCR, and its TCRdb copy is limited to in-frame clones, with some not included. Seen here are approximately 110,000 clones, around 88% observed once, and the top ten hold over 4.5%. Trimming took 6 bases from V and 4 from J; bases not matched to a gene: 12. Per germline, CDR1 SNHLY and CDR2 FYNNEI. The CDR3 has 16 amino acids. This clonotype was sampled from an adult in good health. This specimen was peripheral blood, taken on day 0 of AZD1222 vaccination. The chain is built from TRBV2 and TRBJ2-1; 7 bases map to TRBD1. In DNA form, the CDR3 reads TGTGCCAGCAGCGCGCGTGTGGGACAGAGTTACAATGAGCAGTTCTTC. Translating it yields CASSARVGQSYNEQFF.